This T cell receptor (beta chain) stems from a study of OX40 agonist ivuxolimab in advanced cancers. At the level of the study: Patient treatment consisted of intravenous ivuxolimab administration every 2 weeks at 0.01 to 10 mg/kg.

The table came from immunoSEQ multiplex PCR; TCRdb's copy has only in-frame clones and leaves some out. The sample records just over 30,000 clones, more than 70% being singletons. The sample was CD4+ or CD8+ T cells sorted from blood, taken in a trial of the OX40 agonist ivuxolimab. This TCR was sampled from an adult with an advanced solid tumor such as melanoma, head and neck, liver or kidney cancer.

The CDR3 loop reads CATSRARGRVPYEQYF. CDR3 DNA sequence: TGTGCCACCAGCAGAGCTCGGGGGCGGGTGCCCTACGAGCAGTACTTC. This sequence joins TRBV15 and TRBJ2-7, with D possibly being TRBD1 or TRBD2 (6 bases each). The CDR3 has 16 residues. V was shortened by 1 base and J by 2 bases, with 15 bases between the two germline ends. The V gene's germline CDR1 is LNHNV and CDR2 YYDKDF (reference sequence).